What follows describes a single T cell receptor (beta chain). Just one base apart from a much larger clone, this may be a read error. Germline V gene lookup returns CDR1 MDHEN and CDR2 SYDVKM. The CDR3 totals 14 residues. V was pared by 3 bases and J by 8 bases, with 16 bases between. It was RNA transcripts that yielded the amplified TCR beta CDR3 regions. Initially, a first-round RT-PCR of the TCR CDR3 employed the HTBI primer set. Using its own MiXCR run on the multiplex PCR reads, TCRdb lists one record per CDR3 protein. Of about 530,000 distinct CDR3 sequences in the sample, 15% to 20% were seen once. This entry belongs to a study of T cells in Graves' hyperthyroidism and ophthalmopathy.

The TCR sequence derives from a woman aged 18-30 years with Graves' ophthalmopathy. The chain uses TRBV28 and TRBJ1-1; D is perhaps TRBD1 (5 bases). Sequenced: blood. Here the CDR3 reads CASSLGRAYIEAFF. For the CDR3, the DNA is TGTGCCAGCAGTTTGGGCAGGGCATACATCGAAGCTTTCTTT.